A single sample gave rise to the 10 T cell receptor beta chains below, sequenced in a study of cytotoxic CD8 clonotypes in ibrutinib-treated CLL. The table came from immunoSEQ multiplex PCR; TCRdb's copy has only in-frame clones and leaves some out. Counted here are 55,000 to 85,000 clones, 90% occurring once; the ten biggest clones make up approximately 3.1%. The sample was PBMCs, taken after 12 months of ibrutinib treatment. Receptor source: a human donor with chronic lymphocytic leukemia.

This chain links TRBV5-8 with TRBJ1-2; D is undetermined. V lost 1 base to trimming and J lost 5 bases, with 15 bases between them. Germline CDR1 reads SGHTS; CDR2 reads YDEGEE. This CDR3 region has 15 residues. CDR3 nucleotides: TGTGCCAGCAGCTTGCCCACCGATCGCACATATGGCTACACCTTC. This gives the protein CASSLPTDRTYGYTF.

This chain's CDR3 is CASSIARLAGGPDTQYF. In DNA form, the CDR3 reads TGTGCCAGTAGTATAGCCCGACTAGCGGGAGGGCCCGATACGCAGTATTTT. The V and J genes are TRBV19 and TRBJ2-3, with TRBD2 identical over 14 bases. Germline-derived CDR1 and CDR2 are LNHDA and SQIVND (reference sequence). The junction had 6 bases not matched to a gene; V was cut back by 1 base and J by 6 bases. This CDR3 contains 17 residues.

CDR3 in DNA: TGTGCCTGGGGGGCAATCACGCGAGTGGATACGCAGTATTTT. Amino acid sequence: CAWGAITRVDTQYF. The chain recombines TRBV30 with TRBJ2-3; possible D gene TRBD1, 5 bases. V lost 5 bases and J 6 bases, leaving 18 bases between the germline ends. The germline CDR1 and CDR2 sequences are GTSNPN and SVGIG (reference sequence). The CDR3 sequence is 14 residues long.

The V gene is TRBV11-2, the J gene TRBJ2-1; no firm D call. V shed 1 base and J shed 5 bases, with 6 bases lying between them. Germline CDR1 reads SGHAT; CDR2 reads FQNNGV. CDR3 length: 13 amino acids. The CDR3 region is CASSLGQNNEQFF. The CDR3 DNA sequence: TGTGCCAGCAGCTTAGGTCAGAACAATGAGCAGTTCTTC.

This clone was observed a few times. This chain connects TRBV10-1 to TRBJ1-5, with D possibly TRBD1 on 5 matching bases. CDR3 length: 17 amino acids. CDR1 and CDR2 (germline): WNHNN, SYGVQD (reference sequence). Between the trimmed V and J ends, which lost 8 bases and 5 bases, there was a span of 25 bases. CDR3 in DNA: TGCGCCAGCTCGGTTTCCCCGCCTGGGGGGGAATATCAGCCCCAGCATTTT. Its translation: CASSVSPPGGEYQPQHF.

This clone was counted a single time. The CDR3 loop is CALGVDNEQFF. The CDR3 DNA follows: TGTGCCTTAGGGGTCGACAATGAGCAGTTCTTC. The chain has TRBV6-1 and TRBJ2-1; D perhaps matches TRBD1 (5 bases). V lost 11 bases, J lost 5 bases, and 10 bases lay in between. CDR1 and CDR2 from the germline V gene are MNHNS and SASEGT. This CDR3 spans 11 amino acids.

The chain couples TRBV28 to TRBJ1-4, with no clear D. The V end was cut by 8 bases, the J end by 7 bases, with 17 bases between. This CDR3 comprises 14 residues. Germline loops: CDR1 MDHEN, CDR2 SYDVKM. CDR3 DNA sequence: TGTGCCAGCGCTTCTAGGGTAGTGCGTGAAAAACTGTTTTTT. Translated: CASASRVVREKLFF.

This chain links TRBV9 with TRBJ2-2, with D perhaps matching TRBD1 or TRBD2 (5 bases each). CDR3 size: 16 residues. Looked up from germline, CDR1 is SGDLS and CDR2 is YYNGEE. The V end was cut by 6 bases, the J end by 1 base, with 16 bases between. DNA for the CDR3: TGTGCCAGCAAGGGGAACGGGAATTGGAACACCGGGGAGCTGTTTTTT. Its protein product is CASKGNGNWNTGELFF.

This chain uses TRBV5-1 with TRBJ2-2; 9 positions match TRBD2. Germline V CDR1 and CDR2: SGHRS, YFSETQ. This CDR3 is 15 amino acids long. With V trimmed by 5 bases and J by 5 bases, 7 bases remained unmatched. CDR3 nucleotides: TGCGCCAGCAGTCTTAGCGGGAGTTTAACCGGGGAGCTGTTTTTT. Residues: CASSLSGSLTGELFF.

The chain joins TRBV11-2 to TRBJ2-2; 10 positions agree with TRBD2. Unmatched junction bases numbered 6, after V lost 0 bases and J lost 5 bases. This CDR3 spans 17 amino acids. Per germline, CDR1 SGHAT and CDR2 FQNNGV. CDR3 sequence (DNA): TGTGCCAGCAGCTTAGATAGGTCTAGCGGGAGAACCGGGGAGCTGTTTTTT. It translates to CASSLDRSSGRTGELFF.